This entry lists 27 T cell receptor beta chains sequenced from one sample in a study of blood T cells in healthy people across ages. Primed by a sample-barcoded 5' primer and a J-beta primer mix, a second PCR proceeded for roughly 7 to 12 cycles. TCRdb re-called the 5' RACE reads through MiXCR, storing one row per CDR3 protein. The sample includes about 1,800,000 distinct CDR3 sequences, approximately 28% of them seen just once. The sequenced sample was blood. The receptor set was obtained from a woman aged 30 to 39 in good health.

The chain couples TRBV10-2 to TRBJ2-3, with a possible D match to TRBD2 (6 bases). Germline V lookup: CDR1 WSHSY, CDR2 SAAADI. The ends were cut back, 6 bases at V and 2 bases at J, with 15 bases in the middle. The CDR3 loop spans 15 amino acids. The DNA for the CDR3 is TGCGCCAGCAGGGGCATGGCGGGACTCACAGATACGCAGTATTTT. Translation gives CASRGMAGLTDTQYF.

This clonotype was recorded a few times. The chain links TRBV11-2 to TRBJ2-7; 8 positions match TRBD2. V dropped 9 bases and J dropped 0; count of bases not matched to a gene: 13. Germline V gives CDR1 SGHAT, CDR2 FQNNGV. CDR3 length: 16 residues. The DNA of the CDR3 is TGTGCCAGTCGGGACCCGGGACTAGATAACTCCTACGAGCAGTACTTC. It codes for CASRDPGLDNSYEQYF.

This clonotype appeared a single time. This may arise from a read error, as a much more abundant clone is one base away. The rearrangement links TRBV7-2 to TRBJ2-7; the D gene is possibly TRBD1 (6 bases). CDR3 length: 16 residues. Per the germline V gene, CDR1 is SGHTA and CDR2 is FQGNSA. CDR3 nucleotide sequence: TGTGCCTGCAGCTTACCACAGGGACGGAGCTCCTACGAGCAGTACTTC. Translating gives CACSLPQGRSSYEQYF.

The table lists this clonotype with many counts. This chain joins TRBV29-1 and TRBJ2-7; D is undetermined. The germline gives CDR1 SQVTM, CDR2 ANQGSEA. The CDR3 consists of 14 residues. V lost 6 bases to trimming and J lost 1 base, with 16 bases between them. For the CDR3, the DNA is TGCAGCGTGCGTTTACGCCATCTTTCCTACGAGCAGTACTTC. Its protein product is CSVRLRHLSYEQYF.

V usage is TRBV9 and J usage is TRBJ2-5, with 7 bases identical to TRBD2. The CDR3 consists of 15 residues. With 0 bases clipped from V and 11 bases from J, the junction kept 13 bases outside the gene matches. The germline CDR1 and CDR2 sequences are SGDLS and YYNGEE. CDR3 in DNA: TGTGCCAGCAGCGTAGGGTCCGGGACTAACAATGAGCAGTACTTC. Its translation: CASSVGSGTNNEQYF.

This chain joins TRBV3-1 and TRBJ2-3, with D hard to call. V gave up 0 bases and J gave up 5 bases, with 3 bases separating them. The CDR3 is 12 residues long. CDR1 and CDR2 from the germline V gene are LGHDT and YNNKEL (reference sequence). CDR3 DNA: TGTGCCAGCAGCCAAGAATTAGATACGCAGTATTTT. This sequence encodes CASSQELDTQYF.

The table lists this clonotype with a few counts. This sequence joins TRBV7-9 and TRBJ2-7; the match to TRBD1 covers 8 bases. The CDR3 is 14 residues long. Germline trimming cut 6 bases from V and 2 bases from J; bases unmatched to any gene: 6. Germline V CDR1 and CDR2: SEHNR, FQNEAQ (reference sequence). The CDR3 region is CASSRQGAAYEQYF. CDR3 bases: TGTGCCAGCAGTCGCCAGGGGGCCGCCTACGAGCAGTACTTC.

V is TRBV10-3 and J is TRBJ1-1; 8 positions match TRBD1. Unmatched junction bases numbered 7, after V lost 10 bases and J lost 0 bases. The length of the CDR3 is 14 residues. Germline V lookup: CDR1 ENHRY, CDR2 SYGVKD. The CDR3 reads CATDRGNMNTEAFF. CDR3 in DNA: TGTGCCACCGACAGGGGTAACATGAACACTGAAGCTTTCTTT.

The DNA of the CDR3 is TGTGCCAGCAGCGGGGCGTTCACCGGGGAGCTGTTTTTT. Translating it yields CASSGAFTGELFF. This rearrangement joins TRBV9 to TRBJ2-2; D is undetermined. V shed 3 bases and J shed 4 bases, with 7 bases lying between them. The CDR3 consists of 13 residues. The germline V gene encodes CDR1 SGDLS and CDR2 YYNGEE. Drawing the rest from reference TRBV9 and TRBJ2-2, the complete variable domain is DSGVTQTPKHLITATGQRVTLRCSPRSGDLSVYWYQQSLDQGLQFLIQYYNGEERAKGNILERFSAQQFPDLHSELNLSSLELGDSALYFCASSGAFTGELFFGEGSRLTVL.

The genes are TRBV3-1 and TRBJ2-7; TRBD2 might be the D (6 bases). Per germline, CDR1 LGHDT and CDR2 YNNKEL (reference sequence). The CDR3 loop spans 14 amino acids. V was pared by 5 bases and J by 6 bases, with 17 bases between. The CDR3 DNA is TGTGCCAGCAGCGGACGGGACTCCGTAAGCGAGCAGTACTTC. Amino acid sequence: CASSGRDSVSEQYF.

This clonotype was seen at least ten times. The V and J genes are TRBV12-3 or TRBV12-4 and TRBJ1-2, with TRBD1 identical over 7 bases. V lost 5 bases and J lost 8; bases outside the gene matches: 8. There are 13 residues in the CDR3. The CDR3, as DNA: TGTGCCAGCAGTCCAGGACAGGTCTTGGGCTACACCTTC. Translating gives CASSPGQVLGYTF.

V is TRBV7-3 and J is TRBJ2-7; D is perhaps TRBD2 (6 bases). The germline gives CDR1 SGHTA, CDR2 FQGTGA. V lost 5 bases and J 0 bases, leaving 14 bases between the germline ends. The CDR3 runs 15 residues. The CDR3 sequence is CASSPVRRGSYEQYF. The CDR3 DNA follows: TGTGCCAGCAGCCCCGTAAGGAGGGGCTCCTACGAGCAGTACTTC.

The chain couples TRBV12-3 or TRBV12-4 to TRBJ2-5, with D perhaps matching TRBD1 or TRBD2 (7 bases each). CDR3 size: 14 residues. V shed 5 bases and J shed 11 bases, with 21 bases lying between them. CDR3 in DNA: TGTGCCAGCAGTAATGACAGGGAGGGCGTAGAGCAGTACTTC. As protein: CASSNDREGVEQYF.

This rearrangement joins TRBV12-5 to TRBJ2-1, with D uncertain. V gave up 6 bases and J gave up 0 bases, with 9 bases separating them. This CDR3 region has 14 residues. The germline CDR1 and CDR2 sequences are LGHNT and FRNRAP. DNA of the CDR3: TGTGCTAGTGGGCCTTGGAGCTCCTACAATGAGCAGTTCTTC. Residues: CASGPWSSYNEQFF. Supplemented by reference TRBV12-5 and TRBJ2-1, the full variable domain reads DARVTQTPRHKVTEMGQEVTMRCQPILGHNTVFWYRQTMMQGLELLAYFRNRAPLDDSGMPKDRFSAEMPDATLATLKIQPSEPRDSAVYFCASGPWSSYNEQFFGPGTRLTVL.

This chain connects TRBV25-1 to TRBJ2-7; unclear D gene. CDR1 and CDR2 (germline): MGHDK, SYGVNS. The CDR3 contains 14 residues. With 6 bases removed from V and 2 bases from J, the gap between germline ends came to 14 bases. The CDR3 reads CASSFNTAPYEQYF. In nucleotides, the CDR3 is TGTGCCAGCAGCTTTAACACCGCCCCCTACGAGCAGTACTTC.

Of note for this clonotype: A much larger clonotype is one base distant, so this may be a read error. The CDR3 ends on some other residue instead of the conserved phenylalanine or tryptophan, so this is likely a read error. V is TRBV4-3 and J is TRBJ2-7; D is undetermined. The CDR3 loop spans 14 amino acids. Trimming stripped 0 bases from V and 3 bases from J, with 9 bases between. Germline values: CDR1 LGHNA, CDR2 YSLEER. This chain's CDR3 is CASSQDIQSYEQYL. CDR3 nucleotide sequence: TGCGCCAGCAGCCAAGATATACAGAGCTACGAGCAGTACTTA.

The table lists this clonotype with a few counts. One junction end disagrees with the germline gene, perhaps due to a read error. The chain links TRBV12-3 or TRBV12-4 to TRBJ2-3; D is perhaps TRBD2 (6 bases). The CDR3 sequence is 15 residues long. Written as DNA, the CDR3 is TGTGCCAGCAGTTGGCGGTCAACTAGCACAGATACGGAGTATTTT. This gives the protein CASSWRSTSTDTEYF.

Many counts were recorded for this clonotype. Here the CDR3 reads CASSLGGSPYEQYF. In DNA form, the CDR3 reads TGTGCCAGCAGCTTAGGCGGGTCCCCCTACGAGCAGTACTTC. J is TRBJ2-7 and V is TRBV7-2; D possibly corresponds to TRBD2 (5 bases). Germline V gives CDR1 SGHTA, CDR2 FQGNSA. Between the trimmed V and J ends, which lost 1 base and 2 bases, there was a span of 9 bases. This CDR3 spans 14 amino acids.

This sequence joins TRBV6-6 and TRBJ2-5; the match to TRBD1 covers 7 bases. The V and J ends lost 6 bases and 11 bases, in that order; junction bases with no gene match: 15. Per the germline V gene, CDR1 is MNHNY and CDR2 is SVGAGI (reference sequence). There are 14 residues in the CDR3. The CDR3 DNA follows: TGTGCCAGCAGAAGGGAGACAGGGAGAAGGGAGCAGTACTTC. It translates to CASRRETGRREQYF.

The chain joins TRBV10-2 to TRBJ1-2, with TRBD1 matching over 8 bases. With V trimmed by 5 bases and J by 6 bases, 2 bases remained unmatched. This CDR3 is 12 amino acids long. CDR1 is WSHSY, CDR2 SAAADI, per germline. The CDR3 loop is CASSKDRDGYTF. The CDR3 DNA follows: TGCGCCAGCAGTAAGGACAGGGATGGCTACACCTTC.

Remarks on this clonotype: One end of the junction is discordant with germline, which a read error may explain. The chain couples TRBV2 to TRBJ2-3; D ambiguous. This CDR3 spans 13 amino acids. Germline assignment: CDR1 SNHLY and CDR2 FYNNEI. In DNA form, the CDR3 reads TGTGCCAGTAGTGAAGGTCTAGGATCCGCGCAGTATTTT. It yields the protein CASSEGLGSAQYF.

V is TRBV27 and J is TRBJ2-7; D possibly corresponds to TRBD2 (5 bases). V shed 7 bases and J shed 3 bases, with 13 bases lying between them. Per germline, CDR1 MNHEY and CDR2 SMNVEV (reference sequence). The CDR3 is 13 amino acids. The CDR3 nucleotides are TGTGCCAGCAAACTAGGGTTTGGCTACGAGCAGTACTTC. Translating it yields CASKLGFGYEQYF.

The chain carries TRBV30 and TRBJ1-4; 10 bases align to TRBD1. The germline gives CDR1 GTSNPN, CDR2 SVGIG (reference sequence). The CDR3 extends over 15 amino acids. The CDR3 protein is CAGTGTGDGNEKLFF. The CDR3 DNA reads as TGTGCGGGTACCGGGACAGGGGACGGTAATGAAAAACTGTTTTTT. The variable domain in full, with the rest retrieved from reference TRBV30 and TRBJ1-4, is SQTIHQWPATLVQPVGSPLSLECTVEGTSNPNLYWYRQAAGRGLQLLFYSVGIGQISSEVPQNLSASRPQDRQFILSSKKLLLSDSGFYLCAGTGTGDGNEKLFFGSGTQLSVL.

In this sample, this clonotype turned up a few times. This chain connects TRBV27 to TRBJ2-7; D gene uncertain. This CDR3 contains 16 residues. Germline values: CDR1 MNHEY, CDR2 SMNVEV (reference sequence). The ends were cut back, 5 bases at V and 0 bases at J, with 17 bases in the middle. The DNA for the CDR3 is TGTGCCAGCAGTCTAACGATCCCGACCTACTCCTACGAGCAGTACTTC. This codes for CASSLTIPTYSYEQYF.

This clonotype showed up many times. This CDR3 reads CASRSVHRDLSYEQYF. The CDR3 DNA is TGTGCCAGCAGATCCGTCCACAGGGATCTCTCCTACGAGCAGTACTTC. The chain is built from TRBV6-2 or TRBV6-3 and TRBJ2-7; tentatively, D is TRBD1 (6 bases). The CDR3 is 16 amino acids. Trimming took 6 bases from V and 0 from J, leaving 18 bases between them. Germline values: CDR1 MNHEY, CDR2 SVGEGT.

Turning to this clonotype: One end of the junction is discordant with germline, which a read error may explain. This chain links TRBV2 with TRBJ2-4, with 7 bases identical to TRBD1. This CDR3 region has 15 residues. Germline V gene lookup returns CDR1 SNHLY and CDR2 FYNNEI. The CDR3 coding sequence is TGTGTCAGCAGTTTACAGGGGCTAGCCAAAAACATTCAGTACTTC. Encoded protein: CVSSLQGLAKNIQYF.

V and J are TRBV20-1 and TRBJ2-7; tentatively, D is TRBD1 or TRBD2 (5 bases each). V was pared by 3 bases and J by 2 bases, with 17 bases between. CDR1 and CDR2 (germline): DFQATT, SNEGSKA (reference sequence). The CDR3 covers 15 residues. The CDR3 loop is CSASLPGRSTYEQYF. CDR3 DNA: TGCAGTGCTAGCCTCCCGGGACGCAGTACCTACGAGCAGTACTTC.